Following are 7 T cell receptor beta chains from one sample sequenced in a study of CD8+CD57+ T cells in acquired aplastic anemia. TCR beta VDJ combinations and CDR3 sequences were profiled from genomic DNA. TCRdb re-derived calls from the reads in MiXCR, one entry per CDR3 protein. This table has approximately 380,000 distinct CDR3 sequences, 60% to 80% appearing once. The sequencing input was sorted CD4+, CD8+, or CD8+CD57+ T cells (not recorded which) from PBMCs. The receptors come from a human donor in good health, serving as a control.

J is TRBJ1-2 and V is TRBV12-3 or TRBV12-4; D might be TRBD1 (5 bases). This CDR3 has 12 residues. V was pared by 6 bases and J by 7 bases, with 12 bases between. The CDR3 sequence: CASRRGGAGYTF. CDR3 in DNA: TGTGCCAGCAGACGTGGGGGTGCTGGCTACACCTTC.

This clonotype was detected once. Because the CDR3 is missing its conserved closing phenylalanine or tryptophan, this is likely a read error. The DNA is left out, because the CDR3 cannot be placed on it with certainty; the CDR3 is given as TCRdb lists it. The J gene is TRBJ2-3, the V gene TRBV10-3; the D call in the table, TRBD2, was not verified against the DNA. Germline V lookup: CDR1 ENHRY, CDR2 SYGVKD. The CDR3 length is 14 residues, termini included. CDR3 sequence reads: CATSESGLAGTDTH.

This clonotype was picked up one time. J is TRBJ1-4 and V is TRBV20-1; D not certain. Germline V gene lookup returns CDR1 DFQATT and CDR2 SNEGSKA (reference sequence). The CDR3 has 14 amino acids. Trimming took 0 bases from V and 8 from J, leaving 13 bases between them. CDR3: CSARDVAGTEKLFF. DNA of the CDR3: TGCAGTGCTAGAGATGTAGCGGGCACAGAAAAACTGTTTTTT.

This clonotype was recorded at least ten times. This chain uses TRBV4-3 with TRBJ2-3, with 9 bases matching TRBD1. Germline lookup yields CDR1 LGHNA and CDR2 YSLEER. V lost 1 base and J lost 3; bases outside the gene matches: 8. The CDR3 contains 17 residues. In DNA, the CDR3 is TGCGCCAGCAGCCAAGCCGGGACAGGGTACGGAACAGATACGCAGTATTTT. Its translation: CASSQAGTGYGTDTQYF.

This clonotype was recorded only once. The J gene is TRBJ2-5, the V gene TRBV6-2 or TRBV6-3, with D possibly TRBD2 on 5 matching bases. The germline V gene has CDR1 MNHEY and CDR2 SVGEGT. The CDR3 length is 13 residues. V dropped 10 bases and J dropped 3 bases, with 15 bases sitting between them. The CDR3 DNA sequence: TGTGCCATCAGATGGGAGCTAAAAGAGACCCAGTACTTC. Translating it yields CAIRWELKETQYF.

As concerns this clonotype: This may arise from a read error, as a much more abundant clone is one base away. V gene TRBV6-2 or TRBV6-3 combines with J gene TRBJ2-1, with D maybe TRBD2 (5 bases). V shed 6 bases and J shed 8 bases, with 20 bases lying between them. Germline V gives CDR1 MNHEY, CDR2 SVGEGT. This CDR3 spans 15 amino acids. CDR3 bases: TGTGCCAGCAGCAAGGACTTCCCGTCGGCGTATGAGCAGTTCTTC. Translating it yields CASSKDFPSAYEQFF.

In regard to this clonotype: The CDR3 carries no conserved terminal phenylalanine or tryptophan, so it likely arises from a read error. The limits of the CDR3 on the DNA are not certain, so only TCRdb's listed CDR3 is given. The J gene is TRBJ1-6, the V gene TRBV24-1; TRBD1 reflects the table's D call only, with no check against the DNA. CDR1 and CDR2 (germline): KGHDR, SFDVKD. The CDR3 region is 13 residues in length, termini included. The CDR3 here is CATSGQGTSPLEL.